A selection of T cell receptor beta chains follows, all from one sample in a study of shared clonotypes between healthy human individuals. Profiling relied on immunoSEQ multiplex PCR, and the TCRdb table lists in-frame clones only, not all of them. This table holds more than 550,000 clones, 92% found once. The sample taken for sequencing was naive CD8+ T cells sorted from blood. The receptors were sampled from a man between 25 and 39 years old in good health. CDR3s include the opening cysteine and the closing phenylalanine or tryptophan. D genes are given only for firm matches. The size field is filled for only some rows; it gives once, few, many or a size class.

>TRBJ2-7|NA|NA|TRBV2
TGTGCCAGCAGTGGAGAAGACAGGTACTACGAGCAGTACTTC
CASSGEDRYYEQYF
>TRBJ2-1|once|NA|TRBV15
TGTGCCACCAGCAGAGATTTGAACGTTCCCTACAATGAGCAGTTCTTC
CATSRDLNVPYNEQFF
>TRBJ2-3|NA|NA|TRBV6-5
TGTGCCAGCAGTTACCTAACAGGTCACTTAGGGGATACGCAGTATTTT
CASSYLTGHLGDTQYF
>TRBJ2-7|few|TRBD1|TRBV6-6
TGTGCCAGCAGTTACTCCGAGACAGGGGACGAGCAGTACTTC
CASSYSETGDEQYF
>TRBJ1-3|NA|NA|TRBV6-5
TGTGCCAGCAGACCCCAGGGAGCTGGAAACACCATATATTTT
CASRPQGAGNTIYF
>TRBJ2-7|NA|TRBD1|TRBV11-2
TGTGCCAGCAGCTCCCCCATGGGACAGGGGGTAGAAGGGGAGCAGTACTTC
CASSSPMGQGVEGEQYF
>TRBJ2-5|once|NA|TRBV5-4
TGTGCCAGCAGCTTGGAGGTGCTGGGGCAAGGGGGGGAGACCCAGTACTTC
CASSLEVLGQGGETQYF
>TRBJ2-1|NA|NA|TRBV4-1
TGCGCCAGCAGCCAAGGGCTAGCAAGGAACAATGAGCAGTTCTTC
CASSQGLARNNEQFF
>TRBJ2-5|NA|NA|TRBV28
TGTGCCAGTTACAGGGAAACGGAGACCCAGTACTTC
CASYRETETQYF
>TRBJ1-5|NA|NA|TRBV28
TGTGCCAGCAGTTTAGGGCAGTACCAGCCCCAGCATTTT
CASSLGQYQPQHF
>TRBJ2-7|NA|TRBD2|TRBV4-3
TGCGCCAGCAGCCATAGGGGGCGGGAGGGCGACGAGCAGTACTTC
CASSHRGREGDEQYF
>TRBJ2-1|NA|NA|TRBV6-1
TGTGCCAGCAGTGACGAAGTGGTGGGGCTTAATGAGCAGTTCTTC
CASSDEVVGLNEQFF
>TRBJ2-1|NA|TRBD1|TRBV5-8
TGTGCCAGCAGCTTGCGGGACAGCGGTTACAATGAGCAGTTCTTC
CASSLRDSGYNEQFF
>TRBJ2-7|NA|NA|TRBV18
TGTGCCAGCTCACCTCAGGACAGAAACTACGAGCAGTACTTC
CASSPQDRNYEQYF
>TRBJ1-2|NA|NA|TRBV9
TGTGCCACATACTCTCGGGGGTCTGGCTACACCTTC
CATYSRGSGYTF
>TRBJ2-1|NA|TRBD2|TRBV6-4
TGTGCCAGCCAAACCGGGACTACAGACAATGAGCAGTTCTTC
CASQTGTTDNEQFF
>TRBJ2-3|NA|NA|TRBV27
TGTGCCAGCAGTTTATCGGGGGGAGTACCATACTCCAACACAGATACGCAGTATTTT
CASSLSGGVPYSNTDTQYF
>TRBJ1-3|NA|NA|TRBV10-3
TGTGCCATCAGTGAGTCCCCAATCGGGGGGTCTGGAAACACCATATATTTT
CAISESPIGGSGNTIYF
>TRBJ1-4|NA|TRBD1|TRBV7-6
TGTGCCAGCAGCCTCAGAGGGGGCCGTGAAAAACTGTTTTTT
CASSLRGGREKLFF
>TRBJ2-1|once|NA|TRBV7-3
TGTGCCAGCAGCCTCGGAATTTACAATGAGCAGTTCTTC
CASSLGIYNEQFF
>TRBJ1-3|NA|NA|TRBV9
TGTGCCAGCAGCCTAGTCGGGGATAGGCCCATATATTTT
CASSLVGDRPIYF
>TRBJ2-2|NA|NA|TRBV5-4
TGTGCCAGCAGCTTAGGGGAAGGGGAGCTGTTTTTT
CASSLGEGELFF
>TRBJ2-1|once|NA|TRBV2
TGTGCCAGCATCGGTGGGAGAGGGAGCACCTACAATGAGCAGTTCTTC
CASIGGRGSTYNEQFF
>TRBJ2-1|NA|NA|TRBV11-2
TGTGCCAGCAGCTTAGGTGAAGTATTCATTCAGGGCGGCAATGAGCAGTTCTTC
CASSLGEVFIQGGNEQFF
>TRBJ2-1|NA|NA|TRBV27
TGTGCCAGCAGTTTAAGCGGTGAGCAGTTCTTC
CASSLSGEQFF
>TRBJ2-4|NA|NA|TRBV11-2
TGTGCCAGCAGCTCCCGGCTAGCCAAAAACATTCAGTACTTC
CASSSRLAKNIQYF
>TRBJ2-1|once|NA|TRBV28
TGTGCCAGCAGTTCAGTTGCGGAGGGCCACTCTTCCAATGAGCAGTTCTTC
CASSSVAEGHSSNEQFF
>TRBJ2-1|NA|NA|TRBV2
TGTGCCAGTACACTGGAAGGAGAGGGATCGGATGAGCAGTTCTTC
CASTLEGEGSDEQFF
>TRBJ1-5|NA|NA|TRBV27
TGTGCCAGCAGTTTACTGAAAAGCAATCAGCCCCAGCATTTT
CASSLLKSNQPQHF
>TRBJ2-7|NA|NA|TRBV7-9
TGTGCCAGCAGCCCTCCGAGCTACGAGCAGTACTTC
CASSPPSYEQYF
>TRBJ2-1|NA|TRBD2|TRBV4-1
TGCGCCAGCAGCCTCCCCCGGTGGGCAGAACTAGCGGGAGGGAACAATGAGCAGTTCTTC
CASSLPRWAELAGGNNEQFF
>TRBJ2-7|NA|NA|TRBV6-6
TGTGCCAGCAGTTATTACAGGGCGACGCTGGAGCAGTACTTC
CASSYYRATLEQYF
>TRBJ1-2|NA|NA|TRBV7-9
TGTGCCAGCACCTTCGGACAGTCGGGAACGGAGGGCTACACCTTC
CASTFGQSGTEGYTF
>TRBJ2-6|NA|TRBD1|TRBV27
TGTGCCAGCAGTCTCCATTCGGACAGGGGTACTTCTGGGGCCAACGTCCTGACTTTC
CASSLHSDRGTSGANVLTF
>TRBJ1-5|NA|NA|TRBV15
TGTGCCACCAGCAGAATCTATAATCAGCCCCAGCATTTT
CATSRIYNQPQHF
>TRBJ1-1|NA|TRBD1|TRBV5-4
TGTGCCAGCAGCCACCAGGGGGGGGCGACTGAAGCTTTCTTT
CASSHQGGATEAFF
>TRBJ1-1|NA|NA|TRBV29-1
TGCAGCGTTGGCCCCGGACAGTCCACTGAAGCTTTCTTT
CSVGPGQSTEAFF
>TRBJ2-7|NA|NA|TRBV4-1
TGCGCCAGCAGCCAAGCCCCAGACAGGTTCTCCTACGAGCAGTACTTC
CASSQAPDRFSYEQYF
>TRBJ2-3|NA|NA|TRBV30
TGTGCCTGGAGCAGAAGTGCTTCCACAGATACGCAGTATTTT
CAWSRSASTDTQYF
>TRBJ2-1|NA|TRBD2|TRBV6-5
TGTGCCAGCAGTTTAGCGGGGAGCTCCTACAATGAGCAGTTCTTC
CASSLAGSSYNEQFF
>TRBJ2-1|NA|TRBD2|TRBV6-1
TGTGCCACCACCCCCAGGACTAGCGGGAATGAGCAGTTCTTC
CATTPRTSGNEQFF
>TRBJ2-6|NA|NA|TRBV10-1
TGCGCCAGCTGGATACGCGTAAATCTCCCCGGTCAACCCTCTGGGGCCAACGTCCTGACTTTC
CASWIRVNLPGQPSGANVLTF
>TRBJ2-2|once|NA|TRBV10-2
TGCGCCAGCAGTGAAAGGGACGCCGGGGAGCTGTTTTTT
CASSERDAGELFF
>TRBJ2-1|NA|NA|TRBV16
TGTGCCAGCAGCCCTTTTATCGGTAATGAGCAGTTCTTC
CASSPFIGNEQFF
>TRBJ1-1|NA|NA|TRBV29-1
TGCAGCGCAGGACGGACGAACACTGAAGCTTTCTTT
CSAGRTNTEAFF
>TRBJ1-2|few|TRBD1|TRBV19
TGTGCCAGTGCCCCCCAGGGGGATCTTGGCTACACCTTC
CASAPQGDLGYTF
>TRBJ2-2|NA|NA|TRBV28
TGTGCCAGCAGTTTAAACTACTACACCGGGGAGCTGTTTTTT
CASSLNYYTGELFF
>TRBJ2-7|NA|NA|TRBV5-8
TGTGCCAGCAGCTTGCCGGGGGCGATTGATTACGAGCAGTACTTC
CASSLPGAIDYEQYF
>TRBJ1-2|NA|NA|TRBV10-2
TGCGCCAGCAACAAGTTGGGCGGAGATGGCTACACCTTC
CASNKLGGDGYTF
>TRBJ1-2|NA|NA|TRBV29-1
TGCAGCGTTGTTGGCAGGAACTATGGCTACACCTTC
CSVVGRNYGYTF
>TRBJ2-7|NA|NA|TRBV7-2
TGTGCCAGCAGAGGGGGAAGGGAGCAGTACTTC
CASRGGREQYF
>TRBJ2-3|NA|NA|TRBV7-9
TGTGCCAGCAGCTTAGGTCAGGGAGTCACAGATACGCAGTATTTT
CASSLGQGVTDTQYF
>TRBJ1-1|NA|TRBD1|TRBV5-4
TGTGCCAGCAGCTCAGGGGGCGTGAACACTGAAGCTTTCTTT
CASSSGGVNTEAFF
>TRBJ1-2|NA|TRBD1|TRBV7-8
TGTGCCAGCAGCTTATGGGGGACAGAAACAAACTATGGCTACACCTTC
CASSLWGTETNYGYTF
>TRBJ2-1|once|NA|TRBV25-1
TGTGCCAGCAGTGTCGGCGGCGATTGGAATGAGCAGTTCTTC
CASSVGGDWNEQFF
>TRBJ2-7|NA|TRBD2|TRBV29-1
TGCAGCGTCCCGGGACTAGCGCGATACGAGCAGTACTTC
CSVPGLARYEQYF
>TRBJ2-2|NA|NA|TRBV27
TGTGCCAGCAGTTTAGGGTTCGGGGAGCTGTTTTTT
CASSLGFGELFF